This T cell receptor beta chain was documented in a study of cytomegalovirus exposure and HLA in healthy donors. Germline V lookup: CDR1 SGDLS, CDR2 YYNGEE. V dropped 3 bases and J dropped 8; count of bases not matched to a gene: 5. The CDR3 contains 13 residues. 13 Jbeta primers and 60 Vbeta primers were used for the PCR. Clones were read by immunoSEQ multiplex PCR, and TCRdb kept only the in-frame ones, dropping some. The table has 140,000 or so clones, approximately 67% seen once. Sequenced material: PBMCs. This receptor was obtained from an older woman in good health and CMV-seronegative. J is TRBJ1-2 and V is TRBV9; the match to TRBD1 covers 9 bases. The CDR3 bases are TGTGCCAGCAGCGCACACAGGGGGCTAGGCTACACCTTC. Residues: CASSAHRGLGYTF.